The 17 T cell receptor beta chains listed next were all sequenced from one sample in a study of OX40 agonist ivuxolimab in advanced cancers. Profiled with immunoSEQ multiplex PCR; TCRdb holds only in-frame clones, not every one. The repertoire holds roughly 110,000 clones, with less than 95% as singletons. The sequences come from CD4+ or CD8+ T cells sorted from blood, collected in a trial of the OX40 agonist ivuxolimab. Receptors were obtained from an adult with an advanced solid tumor such as melanoma, head and neck, liver or kidney cancer.

This clone was counted once. The gene calls are TRBV28 and TRBJ2-7, with D perhaps TRBD1 (6 bases). Germline V CDR1 and CDR2: MDHEN, SYDVKM. With 3 bases removed from V and 2 bases from J, the gap between germline ends came to 8 bases. CDR3 length: 13 amino acids. The CDR3 bases are TGTGCCAGCAGTTTGGACAGTACCTACGAGCAGTACTTC. It yields the protein CASSLDSTYEQYF. The whole variable domain, filled in from reference TRBV28 and TRBJ2-7, reads DVKVTQSSRYLVKRTGEKVFLECVQDMDHENMFWYRQDPGLGLRLIYFSYDVKMKEKGDIPEGYSVSREKKERFSLILESASTNQTSMYLCASSLDSTYEQYFGPGTRLTVT.

V gene TRBV7-9 combines with J gene TRBJ2-3; D is possibly TRBD1 (5 bases). Germline V gene lookup returns CDR1 SEHNR and CDR2 FQNEAQ (reference sequence). The length of the CDR3 is 17 residues. Trimming left V 3 bases short and J 4 bases short, with 20 bases between. CDR3 sequence: CASSLGTDTFRADTQYF. The CDR3 region has the DNA TGTGCCAGCAGCTTGGGAACGGACACCTTTAGGGCAGATACGCAGTATTTT.

The rearrangement uses TRBV7-6 and TRBJ2-1, with 7 positions matching TRBD2. The V gene end was trimmed by 1 base and the J gene end by 5 bases; junction bases not matched to a gene: 5. The CDR3 length is 15 residues. Germline V gene data show CDR1 as SGHVS and CDR2 as FNYEAQ. CDR3 protein: CASSLGAGPNNEQFF. CDR3 coding DNA: TGTGCCAGCAGCTTAGGAGCGGGGCCTAACAATGAGCAGTTCTTC. Based on the CDR3 plus reference TRBV7-6 and TRBJ2-1, the full variable domain is GAGVSQSPRYKVTKRGQDVALRCDPISGHVSLYWYRQALGQGPEFLTYFNYEAQQDKSGLPNDRFSAERPEGSISTLTIQRTEQRDSAMYRCASSLGAGPNNEQFFGPGTRLTVL.

This chain's CDR3 is CASSPRTNEKLFF. The CDR3, as DNA: TGTGCCAGCAGCCCCCGGACTAATGAAAAACTGTTTTTT. V is TRBV9 and J is TRBJ1-4; D not resolved. CDR3 length equals 13 residues. CDR1 is SGDLS, CDR2 YYNGEE, per germline. Trimming removed 4 bases at V and 2 bases at J, with 6 bases between. The complete variable domain, with remaining parts taken from reference TRBV9 and TRBJ1-4, reads DSGVTQTPKHLITATGQRVTLRCSPRSGDLSVYWYQQSLDQGLQFLIQYYNGEERAKGNILERFSAQQFPDLHSELNLSSLELGDSALYFCASSPRTNEKLFFGSGTQLSVL.

The CDR3 sequence: CASGGAGSNQPQHF. DNA of the CDR3: TGTGCCAGCGGGGGGGCTGGAAGCAATCAGCCCCAGCATTTT. The chain combines TRBV6-6 with TRBJ1-5, with D maybe TRBD1 (6 bases). The CDR3 contains 14 residues. V dropped 8 bases and J dropped 1 base, with 12 bases sitting between them. CDR1 and CDR2 (germline): MNHNY, SVGAGI (reference sequence).

DNA of the CDR3: TGTGCCAGCAGTTTACCCCCGGGGGCCCGATCCCAGCATTTT. Residues: CASSLPPGARSQHF. The V call is TRBV28, the J call TRBJ1-5; weak D call: TRBD1 (6 bases). CDR1 and CDR2 from the germline V gene are MDHEN and SYDVKM. CDR3 length: 14 residues. Trimming pared 2 bases from V and 11 bases from J, leaving 16 bases between.

The V gene is TRBV11-2, the J gene TRBJ2-1, with 8 bases identical to TRBD1. V gave up 5 bases and J gave up 5 bases; unmatched junction bases: 8. The CDR3 contains 15 residues. CDR1 and CDR2 (germline): SGHAT, FQNNGV. As DNA, the CDR3 is TGTGCCAGCAGCACCTGGGACAGGCGGAACAATGAGCAGTTCTTC. Protein: CASSTWDRRNNEQFF.

The V and J genes are TRBV7-2 and TRBJ2-3; 10 bases fit TRBD2. The CDR3 is made up of 17 amino acids. CDR1 and CDR2 from the germline V gene are SGHTA and FQGNSA. J lost 2 bases, V lost 4 bases, and 9 bases had no gene match. CDR3 nucleotides: TGTGCCAGCAGCTGGACTAAGCGGGGGGGGCCCACAGATACGCAGTATTTT. Translating it yields CASSWTKRGGPTDTQYF.

The rearrangement uses TRBV10-2 and TRBJ1-6, with 7 bases aligning to TRBD1. Trimming cost V 0 bases and J 8 bases; bases outside gene matches: 1. This CDR3 region has 14 residues. CDR1 is WSHSY and CDR2 is SAAADI in the germline V gene. CDR3 DNA sequence: TGCGCCAGCAGTGAGTCGACAGGGTATTCACCCCTCCACTTT. Translation: CASSESTGYSPLHF.

J is TRBJ1-4 and V is TRBV7-2, with D possibly matching TRBD1 (6 bases). The germline V and J ends were trimmed by 3 bases and 5 bases, with 10 bases remaining between them. CDR1 is SGHTA, CDR2 FQGNSA, per germline. The CDR3 contains 14 residues. CDR3 bases: TGTGCCAGCAGCTTCAGGGGAGGGAATGAAAAACTGTTTTTT. Amino acids: CASSFRGGNEKLFF.

The V and J genes are TRBV5-1 and TRBJ2-3, with TRBD2 matching 12 bases. Trimming took 0 bases from V and 8 from J; bases not matched to a gene: 7. The CDR3 totals 16 residues. Germline-derived CDR1 and CDR2 are SGHRS and YFSETQ. The CDR3 region has the DNA TGCGCCAGCAGCTTGGACCCTAGCGGGGGGGCCGCTACGCAGTATTTT. The encoded protein is CASSLDPSGGAATQYF.

The rearrangement links TRBV30 to TRBJ2-1; TRBD1 might be the D (7 bases). CDR1 is GTSNPN, CDR2 SVGIG, per germline (reference sequence). The CDR3 length is 13 residues. Trimming took 6 bases from V and 13 from J, leaving 22 bases between them. CDR3 nucleotides: TGTGCCTGCGCTATCGGGGGTAGACAGGGACAGTTCTTC. Protein product: CACAIGGRQGQFF.

This sequence joins TRBV19 and TRBJ2-2; 7 bases match TRBD1. Germline V lookup: CDR1 LNHDA, CDR2 SQIVND (reference sequence). J gave up 0 bases and V 6 bases, and 4 bases lay outside the gene matches. This CDR3 is built from 15 residues. As DNA, the CDR3 is TGTGCCAGTAGAACCCAGGGGGCGAACACCGGGGAGCTGTTTTTT. Protein sequence: CASRTQGANTGELFF.

This sequence joins TRBV5-4 and TRBJ2-1; D may be TRBD1 or TRBD2 (5 bases each). The germline V and J ends were trimmed by 0 bases and 12 bases, with 25 bases remaining between them. Germline CDR1 and CDR2: SGHNT and YYREEE (reference sequence). The CDR3 covers 17 residues. The CDR3 protein is CASSLEFGQGAGAGQFF. DNA for the CDR3: TGTGCCAGCAGCTTGGAATTCGGGCAGGGAGCAGGAGCAGGGCAGTTCTTC. The complete variable domain, with remaining parts taken from reference TRBV5-4 and TRBJ2-1, reads ETGVTQSPTHLIKTRGQQVTLRCSSQSGHNTVSWYQQALGQGPQFIFQYYREEENGRGNFPPRFSGLQFPNYSSELNVNALELDDSALYLCASSLEFGQGAGAGQFFGPGTRLTVL.

This chain uses TRBV6-1 with TRBJ1-1; D may be TRBD1 (5 bases). V was shortened by 4 bases and J by 5 bases, with 14 bases between the two germline ends. Germline V gene lookup returns CDR1 MNHNS and CDR2 SASEGT. The CDR3 covers 14 residues. The CDR3 DNA sequence: TGTGCCAGCAGTGCAAGAGATCCAGGGACTGAAGCTTTCTTT. Its protein is CASSARDPGTEAFF.

This chain connects TRBV6-4 to TRBJ2-3; D is tentatively TRBD1 or TRBD2 (5 bases each). This CDR3 is 13 amino acids long. The V end was cut by 3 bases, the J end by 6 bases, with 10 bases between. The germline V gene encodes CDR1 MRHNA and CDR2 SNTAGT. CDR3 sequence reads: CASSEMGVDTQYF. CDR3 sequence (DNA): TGTGCCAGCAGTGAAATGGGGGTGGATACGCAGTATTTT.

V and J are TRBV21-1 and TRBJ1-5. TRBV21-1 is given as a pseudogene. This CDR3 has 17 residues. The CDR3 DNA reads TGTGCCAGCAGCAAAAAGTCGGGAGGGTATGCAAATCAGCCCCAGCATTTT. Translation: CASSKKSGGYANQPQHF.